These 8 T cell receptor beta chains originate from one sample sequenced in a study of human T cells and chemical hapten exposure. MiXCR, run by TCRdb on the RACE reads, gives a single entry per CDR3 protein. The sample has some 150,000 distinct CDR3 sequences, about 10% seen once. Time point indicated: patch test 2, 6 weeks after DPC sensitization. Treatment indicated: therapeutic diphenylcyclopropenone sensitization with weekly scalp DPC. The source was whole blood, collected in connection with sensitization to the hapten diphenylcyclopropenone (DPC). The receptors were gathered from a woman aged 45-65 years with alopecia areata. Some clones in this sample may be carry-over from other donors' samples.

In its sample, this clonotype was seen a few times. The genes are TRBV28 and TRBJ2-7; the match to TRBD2 covers 12 bases. This CDR3 contains 15 residues. Germline-derived CDR1 and CDR2 are MDHEN and SYDVKM. J lost 7 bases, V lost 3 bases, and 7 bases had no gene match. The CDR3 sequence: CASSFRLAGAREQYF. The CDR3, as DNA: TGTGCCAGCAGTTTCCGACTAGCGGGAGCGCGGGAGCAGTACTTC.

The chain employs TRBV29-1 and TRBJ1-1, with D uncertain. CDR1 SQVTM and CDR2 ANQGSEA come from the germline V gene. The CDR3 runs 12 residues. The ends were cut back, 4 bases at V and 1 base at J, with 7 bases in the middle. Here the CDR3 DNA reads TGCAGCGTTGCGGGGTGGAACACTGAAGCTTTCTTT. It translates to CSVAGWNTEAFF.

This clonotype turned up a few times. V and J are TRBV7-9 and TRBJ2-1; TRBD2 agrees at 9 bases. CDR3 length: 15 amino acids. V was pared by 1 base and J by 5 bases, with 3 bases of the junction left unmatched. CDR1 and CDR2 from the germline V gene are SEHNR and FQNEAQ (reference sequence). CDR3 sequence: CASSLGLAGHNEQFF. CDR3 nucleotide sequence: TGTGCCAGCAGCTTAGGCCTAGCGGGACACAATGAGCAGTTCTTC. Drawing the rest from reference TRBV7-9 and TRBJ2-1, the complete variable domain is DTGVSQNPRHKITKRGQNVTFRCDPISEHNRLYWYRQTLGQGPEFLTYFQNEAQLEKSRLLSDRFSAERPKGSFSTLEIQRTEQGDSAMYLCASSLGLAGHNEQFFGPGTRLTVL.

This clonotype occurred many times. V gene TRBV9 combines with J gene TRBJ2-7, with D perhaps matching TRBD1 (6 bases). The length of the CDR3 is 13 residues. The V end lost 0 bases, the J end lost 2 bases, and 6 bases lay between the germline ends. Per germline, CDR1 SGDLS and CDR2 YYNGEE. DNA for the CDR3: TGTGCCAGCAGCGTAGAGGGGGCCTACGAGCAGTACTTC. Amino acids: CASSVEGAYEQYF.

The DNA of the CDR3 is TGTGCCAGCATGGGCAGAGCCTACGAGCAGTACTTC. This codes for CASMGRAYEQYF. The rearrangement uses TRBV27 and TRBJ2-7; D is ambiguous. Trimming took 7 bases from V and 2 from J, leaving 9 bases between them. Germline CDR1 MNHEY, CDR2 SMNVEV (reference sequence). The CDR3 is made up of 12 amino acids.

This clonotype showed up many times. V and J are TRBV29-1 and TRBJ2-7; TRBD1 matches at 9 bases. Germline trimming cut 7 bases from V and 7 bases from J; bases unmatched to any gene: 11. The CDR3 is 13 amino acids. CDR1 is SQVTM and CDR2 is ANQGSEA in the germline V gene. The CDR3 DNA is TGCAGCGCATACCGGGACAGGGTGGGAGAGCAGTACTTC. Translated, it gives CSAYRDRVGEQYF.

This clonotype occurred many times. V and J are TRBV9 and TRBJ2-5; 8 nucleotides line up with TRBD2. With 4 bases clipped from V and 5 bases from J, the junction kept 10 bases outside the gene matches. From germline, CDR1 is SGDLS and CDR2 YYNGEE. This CDR3 is 15 amino acids long. CDR3 loop: CASSITSGSGETQYF. Here the CDR3 DNA reads TGTGCCAGCAGCATAACAAGCGGGAGCGGGGAGACCCAGTACTTC. The full variable domain, its missing parts supplied by reference TRBV9 and TRBJ2-5, is DSGVTQTPKHLITATGQRVTLRCSPRSGDLSVYWYQQSLDQGLQFLIQYYNGEERAKGNILERFSAQQFPDLHSELNLSSLELGDSALYFCASSITSGSGETQYFGPGTRLLVL.

This rearrangement joins TRBV29-1 to TRBJ2-3; TRBD2 aligns across 10 bases. The germline V gene has CDR1 SQVTM and CDR2 ANQGSEA. V lost 4 bases, J lost 1 base, and 5 bases stayed unmatched. The CDR3 sequence is 15 residues long. In DNA, the CDR3 is TGCAGCGTTGTATCCGGGACTAGCGGCACAGATACGCAGTATTTT. This sequence encodes CSVVSGTSGTDTQYF.